This TCR beta chain was retrieved from a study of blood T cell repertoires in COVID-19. Across the study: The United States, Italy and Spain supplied acute and convalescent COVID-19 samples.

Seattle patients were enrolled during active infection and followed longitudinally. Sequencing was performed with immunoSEQ multiplex PCR; in TCRdb, only in-frame clones are kept and a portion is missing. The data show under 95,000 clones, 70% to 90% seen once. V gave up 2 bases and J gave up 5 bases; unmatched junction bases: 6. Germline V lookup: CDR1 SGHDT, CDR2 YYEEEE. The CDR3 covers 14 residues. This receptor was taken from an elderly woman with COVID-19, enrolled during active disease. What was sequenced was peripheral blood. J is TRBJ2-5 and V is TRBV5-6; 7 bases align to TRBD1. CDR3 nucleotide sequence: TGTGCCAGCAGCTTCGGACAGGTGTCGGAGACCCAGTACTTC. This sequence encodes CASSFGQVSETQYF.